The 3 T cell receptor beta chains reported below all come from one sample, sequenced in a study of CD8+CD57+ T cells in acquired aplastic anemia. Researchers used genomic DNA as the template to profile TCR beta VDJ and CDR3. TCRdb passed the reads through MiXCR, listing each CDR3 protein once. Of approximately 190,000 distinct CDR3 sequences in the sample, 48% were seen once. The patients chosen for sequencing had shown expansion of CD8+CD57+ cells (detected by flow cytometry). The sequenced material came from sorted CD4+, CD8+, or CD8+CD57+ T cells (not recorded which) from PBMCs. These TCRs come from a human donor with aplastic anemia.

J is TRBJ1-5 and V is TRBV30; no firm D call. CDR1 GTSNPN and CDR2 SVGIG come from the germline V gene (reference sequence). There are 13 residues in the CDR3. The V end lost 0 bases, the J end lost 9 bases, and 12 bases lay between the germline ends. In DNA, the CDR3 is TGTGCCTGGAGTGTGCACCCGCAGGTGCCCCAGCATTTT. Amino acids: CAWSVHPQVPQHF.

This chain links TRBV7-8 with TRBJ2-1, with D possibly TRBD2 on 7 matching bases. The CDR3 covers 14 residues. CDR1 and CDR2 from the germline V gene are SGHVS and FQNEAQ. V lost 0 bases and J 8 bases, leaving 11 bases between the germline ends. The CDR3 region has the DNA TGTGCCAGCAGCTTAGCGGGGGGGGCCGATGAGCAGTTCTTC. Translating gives CASSLAGGADEQFF.

CDR3: CASSFGGGGGSYNEQFF. The DNA for the CDR3 is TGTGCCAGCAGCTTTGGGGGCGGCGGGGGCTCCTACAATGAGCAGTTCTTC. The chain couples TRBV11-2 to TRBJ2-1; perhaps TRBD2 as D (7 bases). V lost 3 bases to trimming and J lost 0 bases, with 15 bases between them. There are 17 residues in the CDR3. Per the germline V gene, CDR1 is SGHAT and CDR2 is FQNNGV. The full variable domain, in which reference TRBV11-2 and TRBJ2-1 provide the parts outside the CDR3, is EAGVAQSPRYKIIEKRQSVAFWCNPISGHATLYWYQQILGQGPKLLIQFQNNGVVDDSQLPKDRFSAERLKGVDSTLKIQPAKLEDSAVYLCASSFGGGGGSYNEQFFGPGTRLTVL.